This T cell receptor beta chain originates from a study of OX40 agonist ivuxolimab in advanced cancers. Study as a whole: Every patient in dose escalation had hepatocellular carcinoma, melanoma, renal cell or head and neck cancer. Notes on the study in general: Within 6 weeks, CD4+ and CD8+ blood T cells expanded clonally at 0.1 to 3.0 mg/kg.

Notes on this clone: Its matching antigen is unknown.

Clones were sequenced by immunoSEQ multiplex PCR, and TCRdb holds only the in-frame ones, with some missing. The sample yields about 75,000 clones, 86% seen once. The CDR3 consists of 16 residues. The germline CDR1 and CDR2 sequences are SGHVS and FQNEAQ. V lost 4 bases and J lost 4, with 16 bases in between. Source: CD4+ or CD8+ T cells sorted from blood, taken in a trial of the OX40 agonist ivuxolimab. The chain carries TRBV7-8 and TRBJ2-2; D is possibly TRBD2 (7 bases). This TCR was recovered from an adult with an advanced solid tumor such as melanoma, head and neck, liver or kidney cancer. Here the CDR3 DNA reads TGTGCCAGCAGCTCAGCCCGGGGGGCCGGCACCGGGGAGCTGTTTTTT. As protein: CASSSARGAGTGELFF.